Shown below are 7 T cell receptor beta chains from a single sample sequenced in a study of CD8 T cells in ankylosing spondylitis (TCRdb year 2017). Preparation of the library involved 5' RACE. The listed sequencing device is Illumina HiSeq 2500. TCRdb reprocessing: public reads trimmed at Q25 with fastp, clones called with MiXCR, in-frame beta chains kept. Every entry covers one CDR3 protein and lists the most common genes and DNA from its rows. The sample table lists just over 350,000 distinct CDR3 sequences, approximately 22% of them with a count of one. Of the sample, under 15% falls within the top ten clones. What was sequenced was blood, either unsorted or a sorted T cell fraction (not recorded which). The receptors come from a male donor with ankylosing spondylitis or in good health (not recorded which).

The genes are TRBV29-1 and TRBJ1-3, with a tentative D call TRBD1 (5 bases). V lost 0 bases and J lost 1, with 10 bases in between. From germline, CDR1 is SQVTM and CDR2 ANQGSEA. The CDR3 covers 15 residues. CDR3 in amino acids: CSVEDGAYSGNTIYF. For the CDR3, the DNA is TGCAGCGTTGAAGATGGGGCCTATTCTGGAAACACCATATATTTT.

The CDR3 sequence is CSAGTSFDNEQFF. Written as DNA, the CDR3 is TGCAGTGCGGGGACTAGTTTCGACAATGAGCAGTTCTTC. This chain connects TRBV20-1 to TRBJ2-1; 8 nucleotides agree with TRBD2. The CDR3 runs 13 residues. The V and J ends lost 6 bases and 5 bases, in that order; junction bases with no gene match: 6. CDR1 is DFQATT, CDR2 SNEGSKA, per germline (reference sequence).

The V call is TRBV5-1, the J call TRBJ1-1; D unclear. The CDR3 has 12 residues. Between the trimmed V and J ends, which lost 2 bases and 8 bases, there was a span of 10 bases. Per the germline V gene, CDR1 is SGHRS and CDR2 is YFSETQ. The CDR3 here is CASSFSDGEAFF. CDR3 in DNA: TGCGCCAGCAGCTTCTCCGACGGGGAAGCTTTCTTT.

This clonotype has a handful of counts. The chain combines TRBV20-1 with TRBJ2-5; TRBD1 matches at 9 bases. The V gene end was trimmed by 8 bases and the J gene end by 13 bases; junction bases not matched to a gene: 23. CDR1 and CDR2 (germline): DFQATT, SNEGSKA (reference sequence). The CDR3 extends over 15 amino acids. The CDR3 loop is CSPVDVGQGPVGMYF. The DNA of the CDR3 is TGCAGTCCCGTGGATGTGGGACAGGGCCCGGTTGGGATGTACTTC.

Concerning this clonotype: At one end, the junction sequence differs from germline, possibly due to a read error. Written as DNA, the CDR3 is TGTCCCAGCACCCGTCAGGCCGGGGAGCTGTTTTTT. It specifies CPSTRQAGELFF. The chain carries TRBV12-3 or TRBV12-4 and TRBJ2-2; D unresolved. There are 12 residues in the CDR3.

The CDR3 nucleotides are TGTGCCATCAGGCAATATCAGCGGGGGGCCCTCACAGATACGCAGTATTTT. Protein sequence: CAIRQYQRGALTDTQYF. V usage is TRBV10-3 and J usage is TRBJ2-3; 9 positions agree with TRBD2. The CDR3 sequence is 17 residues long. V shed 6 bases, J shed 2 bases, and the junction held 12 bases outside the gene matches. The germline gives CDR1 ENHRY, CDR2 SYGVKD.

This sequence joins TRBV19 and TRBJ2-1; tentatively, D is TRBD2 (6 bases). Trimming removed 0 bases from V and 4 bases from J, with 7 bases in between. The germline CDR1 and CDR2 sequences are LNHDA and SQIVND (reference sequence). The CDR3 has 14 amino acids. The chain's CDR3 is CASSIDGGYNEQFF. CDR3 nucleotide sequence: TGTGCCAGTAGTATAGACGGGGGATACAATGAGCAGTTCTTC.